The 32 T cell receptor beta chains below come from one sample, sequenced in a study of T cells in Graves' hyperthyroidism and ophthalmopathy. Authors of the study amplified TCR beta CDR3 regions from RNA transcripts. HTBI primers were used for first-round RT-PCR of the TCR CDR3. TCRdb redid the calling of the multiplex PCR reads with MiXCR, one entry per CDR3 protein. Among 110,000 to 150,000 distinct CDR3 sequences, about 20% were seen once, and the ten largest hold roughly 71%. Material: blood. Receptors originate from a woman aged 45 to 65 with Graves' hyperthyroidism that later progressed to Graves' ophthalmopathy.

This clonotype showed up many times. The chain couples TRBV7-3 to TRBJ2-7; 8 bases map to TRBD2. From germline, CDR1 is SGHTA and CDR2 FQGTGA. CDR3 length: 17 amino acids. The V and J ends lost 2 bases and 1 base, in that order; junction bases with no gene match: 10. The CDR3 loop reads CASSLGPSGSGSYEQYF. The CDR3 bases are TGTGCCAGCAGCTTAGGTCCCAGCGGGAGTGGTTCCTACGAGCAGTACTTC. The variable domain in full, with the rest retrieved from reference TRBV7-3 and TRBJ2-7, is GAGVSQTPSNKVTEKGKYVELRCDPISGHTALYWYRQSLGQGPEFLIYFQGTGAADDSGLPNDRFFAVRPEGSVSTLKIQRTERGDSAVYLCASSLGPSGSGSYEQYFGPGTRLTVT.

The chain has TRBV6-2 or TRBV6-3 and TRBJ2-1; 13 nucleotides align to TRBD2. The V and J ends lost 6 bases and 4 bases, in that order; junction bases with no gene match: 9. Germline assignment: CDR1 MNHEY and CDR2 SVGEGT. The CDR3 contains 17 residues. The CDR3 here is CASRRRTSGSLYNEQFF. CDR3 bases: TGTGCCAGCAGACGTCGGACTAGCGGGAGCCTTTACAATGAGCAGTTCTTC.

This clonotype occurred many times. The chain links TRBV28 to TRBJ1-1, with 7 bases identical to TRBD1. Germline-derived CDR1 and CDR2 are MDHEN and SYDVKM. This CDR3 comprises 13 residues. The J segment lost 8 bases and the V segment lost 5 bases, leaving 8 bases of the junction unmatched. In DNA, the CDR3 is TGTGCCAGCAGTCCGAACAGGGGTTGGGAAGCTTTCTTT. Its protein product is CASSPNRGWEAFF. The full variable domain, with the rest looked up from reference TRBV28 and TRBJ1-1, is DVKVTQSSRYLVKRTGEKVFLECVQDMDHENMFWYRQDPGLGLRLIYFSYDVKMKEKGDIPEGYSVSREKKERFSLILESASTNQTSMYLCASSPNRGWEAFFGQGTRLTVV.

As concerns this clonotype: Its ends do not fully match the called genes, so a read error is possible. The chain links TRBV7-9 to TRBJ2-7; 13 bases match TRBD2. CDR1 is SEHNR and CDR2 is FQNEAQ in the germline V gene (reference sequence). The CDR3 is 15 amino acids. CDR3 coding DNA: TGCGCCAGCAGCCAAGGACTAGCGGGAGCCTACGAGCAGTACTTC. This translates into CASSQGLAGAYEQYF.

This clonotype has only a few counts. This sequence joins TRBV20-1 and TRBJ2-1; 7 bases fit TRBD1. The germline CDR1 and CDR2 sequences are DFQATT and SNEGSKA (reference sequence). The CDR3 has 16 residues. The J segment lost 9 bases and the V segment lost 3 bases, leaving 17 bases of the junction unmatched. The CDR3 region has the DNA TGCAGTGCTAGGAAGGTAGGGACAGCCCTCTTAAGTGAGCAGTTCTTC. Amino acid sequence: CSARKVGTALLSEQFF.

This clonotype was seen a few times. This chain links TRBV7-2 with TRBJ2-7, with D uncertain. The CDR3 loop spans 12 amino acids. Between the trimmed V and J ends, which lost 3 bases and 4 bases, there was a span of 7 bases. The V gene's germline CDR1 is SGHTA and CDR2 FQGNSA. CDR3 sequence (DNA): TGTGCCAGCAGCTTCGGACCATACGAGCAGTACTTC. This encodes CASSFGPYEQYF.

The CDR3 is CAWNGQGLFLSTDTQYF. The CDR3 coding sequence is TGTGCCTGGAATGGACAGGGCCTCTTTCTTTCCACAGATACGCAGTATTTT. The chain recombines TRBV30 with TRBJ2-3; 8 bases fit TRBD1. Trimming cost V 4 bases and J 2 bases; bases outside gene matches: 14. Germline V CDR1 and CDR2: GTSNPN, SVGIG (reference sequence). The CDR3 covers 17 residues.

This clonotype was detected ten times or more. The rearrangement links TRBV5-1 to TRBJ2-2, with 10 bases lining up with TRBD2. This CDR3 comprises 15 residues. The germline V gene encodes CDR1 SGHRS and CDR2 YFSETQ. The V and J ends lost 3 bases and 4 bases, in that order; junction bases with no gene match: 3. For the CDR3, the DNA is TGCGCCAGCAGCTCATGGACTAGCGGCACCGGGGAGCTGTTTTTT. This gives the protein CASSSWTSGTGELFF.

This clonotype was counted ten times or more. The chain uses TRBV6-1 and TRBJ1-2, with unresolved D. The CDR3 totals 13 residues. The V end was cut by 2 bases, the J end by 4 bases, with 8 bases between. Germline lookup yields CDR1 MNHNS and CDR2 SASEGT. The CDR3: CASSELQSYGYTF. In nucleotides, the CDR3 is TGTGCCAGCAGTGAACTCCAGTCCTATGGCTACACCTTC.

This clonotype was picked up a small number of times. DNA of the CDR3: TGCAGCGTTATCCATTTCAGGGCTCAGGGAGATACGCAGTATTTT. Protein sequence: CSVIHFRAQGDTQYF. This sequence joins TRBV29-1 and TRBJ2-3, with a weak D call TRBD1 (5 bases). The length of the CDR3 is 15 residues. The V end was cut by 5 bases, the J end by 5 bases, with 20 bases between. CDR1 and CDR2 from the germline V gene are SQVTM and ANQGSEA.

This clonotype has a count of ten or more. Germline and junction disagree at one end, which may indicate a read error. The V and J genes are TRBV2 and TRBJ1-1; D call uncertain. Per the germline V gene, CDR1 is SNHLY and CDR2 is FYNNEI. The CDR3 runs to 14 residues. CDR3 DNA sequence: TGTGCCAGCAGAGAAGGGTCTCTGAACACTGAAGCTTTCTTT. As protein: CASREGSLNTEAFF.

This clonotype has a count of ten or more. The chain combines TRBV28 with TRBJ2-7; 7 nucleotides align to TRBD2. Trimming took 3 bases from V and 0 from J; bases not matched to a gene: 5. CDR1 MDHEN and CDR2 SYDVKM come from the germline V gene. The CDR3 sequence is 15 residues long. In nucleotides, the CDR3 is TGTGCCAGCAGTTTGGGGGGGTCTCGCTCCTACGAGCAGTACTTC. Translating gives CASSLGGSRSYEQYF.

This clonotype showed up many times. The V gene is TRBV18, the J gene TRBJ1-5, with TRBD1 matching 10 bases. The CDR3 has 16 residues. V lost 6 bases and J lost 5; bases outside the gene matches: 10. CDR1 is KGHSH, CDR2 LQKENI, per germline. Written as DNA, the CDR3 is TGTGCCAGCTCGGATCGGACAGGGGGTCGAGATCAGCCCCAGCATTTT. Translated, it gives CASSDRTGGRDQPQHF.

The V call is TRBV5-1, the J call TRBJ2-3; 10 bases match TRBD2. Trimming cost V 2 bases and J 1 base; bases outside gene matches: 1. The germline V gene encodes CDR1 SGHRS and CDR2 YFSETQ. This CDR3 has 15 amino acids. The CDR3 is CASSFGTSGTDTQYF. CDR3 coding DNA: TGCGCCAGCAGCTTTGGGACTAGCGGCACAGATACGCAGTATTTT.

The J gene is TRBJ1-3, the V gene TRBV28; D is ambiguous. V was pared by 3 bases and J by 0 bases, with 15 bases between. Germline CDR1 and CDR2: MDHEN and SYDVKM. There are 17 residues in the CDR3. DNA for the CDR3: TGTGCCAGCAGTTTTGAAAGTTTGGGCCTCTCTGGAAACACCATATATTTT. It encodes CASSFESLGLSGNTIYF.

This clonotype was observed many times. The V call is TRBV20-1, the J call TRBJ2-7, with D perhaps matching TRBD1 (6 bases). The CDR3 spans 10 residues. The germline V gene has CDR1 DFQATT and CDR2 SNEGSKA (reference sequence). Trimming took 6 bases from V and 9 from J, leaving 12 bases between them. CDR3: CSATLGGQYF. The CDR3 coding sequence is TGCAGTGCAACCTTAGGGGGGCAGTACTTC.

This clonotype has just a few counts. No conserved phenylalanine or tryptophan ends this CDR3, so it is likely a read error. The chain employs TRBV20-1 and TRBJ2-1; 7 nucleotides match TRBD2. The CDR3 consists of 15 residues. Germline V gene lookup returns CDR1 DFQATT and CDR2 SNEGSKA (reference sequence). V lost 7 bases, J lost 2 bases, and 11 bases stayed unmatched. CDR3 amino acids: CSGGVAGAPYNEQFI. As DNA, the CDR3 is TGCAGTGGCGGTGTTGCGGGAGCCCCCTACAATGAGCAGTTCATC.

This clonotype came up many times. The V and J genes are TRBV28 and TRBJ2-1; tentatively, D is TRBD1 or TRBD2 (6 bases each). This CDR3 has 15 residues. Per the germline V gene, CDR1 is MDHEN and CDR2 is SYDVKM. V lost 6 bases and J lost 13, with 25 bases in between. CDR3 sequence: CASSPSGATRVGQFF. For the CDR3, the DNA is TGTGCCAGCAGCCCCTCGGGGGCAACCCGAGTCGGTCAGTTCTTC. Variable domain in full (rest from reference TRBV28 and TRBJ2-1): DVKVTQSSRYLVKRTGEKVFLECVQDMDHENMFWYRQDPGLGLRLIYFSYDVKMKEKGDIPEGYSVSREKKERFSLILESASTNQTSMYLCASSPSGATRVGQFFGPGTRLTVL.

This clonotype was seen at least ten times. This chain links TRBV4-1 with TRBJ2-7; D is undetermined. The CDR3 is made up of 14 amino acids. CDR1 is MGHRA and CDR2 is YSYEKL in the germline V gene. Trimming left V 0 bases short and J 2 bases short, with 8 bases between. The CDR3 region has the DNA TGCGCCAGCAGCCAAGAAGCCACCGCCTACGAGCAGTACTTC. Translated: CASSQEATAYEQYF.

The rearrangement joins TRBV11-2 to TRBJ2-1; the D is unclear. The CDR3 covers 14 residues. Germline CDR1 reads SGHAT; CDR2 reads FQNNGV. Trimming left V 5 bases short and J 4 bases short, with 12 bases between. The CDR3 DNA reads TGTGCCAGCAGCCAGCCGAGACGATACAATGAGCAGTTCTTC. Encoded protein: CASSQPRRYNEQFF.

The CDR3 region is CASGRTGMNTEAFF. The CDR3 DNA is TGTGCCAGCGGGAGGACCGGTATGAACACTGAAGCTTTCTTT. V is TRBV11-2 and J is TRBJ1-1, with unresolved D. The length of the CDR3 is 14 residues. The germline CDR1 and CDR2 sequences are SGHAT and FQNNGV. V lost 8 bases to trimming and J lost 0 bases, with 13 bases between them. The entire variable domain, with the rest obtained from reference TRBV11-2 and TRBJ1-1, is as follows: EAGVAQSPRYKIIEKRQSVAFWCNPISGHATLYWYQQILGQGPKLLIQFQNNGVVDDSQLPKDRFSAERLKGVDSTLKIQPAKLEDSAVYLCASGRTGMNTEAFFGQGTRLTVV.

This clonotype was seen a few times. The rearrangement uses TRBV12-3 or TRBV12-4 and TRBJ2-3, with D tentatively TRBD2 (6 bases). V was clipped by 7 bases and J by 3 bases, with 20 bases between them. The CDR3 totals 16 residues. Here the CDR3 reads CASTGVGSAGTDTQYF. CDR3 DNA: TGTGCCAGCACGGGGGTGGGGTCCGCAGGTACAGATACGCAGTATTTT.

V and J are TRBV4-1 and TRBJ2-7; D is perhaps TRBD1 or TRBD2 (5 bases each). CDR3 length equals 16 residues. In germline, CDR1 is MGHRA, CDR2 YSYEKL. V lost 8 bases, J lost 4 bases, and 24 bases lay in between. CDR3 sequence: CASLSGAREIRYEQYV. CDR3 coding DNA: TGCGCCAGCTTATCCGGGGCCCGGGAAATACGATACGAGCAGTACGTC.

This clonotype was observed at least ten times. The chain has TRBV20-1 and TRBJ2-1; 8 positions agree with TRBD1. Germline lookup yields CDR1 DFQATT and CDR2 SNEGSKA (reference sequence). The V and J ends lost 4 bases and 6 bases, in that order; junction bases with no gene match: 17. This CDR3 is built from 17 residues. In nucleotides, the CDR3 is TGCAGTGCTATGGTACCCAGGGACAGGATATTGTTCAATGAGCAGTTCTTC. Residues: CSAMVPRDRILFNEQFF.

This clonotype appeared many times. The chain uses TRBV20-1 and TRBJ1-4; 9 bases are shared with TRBD1. CDR1 is DFQATT, CDR2 SNEGSKA, per germline (reference sequence). The CDR3 length is 15 residues. Trimming at V came to 2 bases and at J to 8 bases, leaving 9 bases not matched to a gene. CDR3 nucleotide sequence: TGCAGTGCTAGATTCGCCGGGACAGGGTTCGAAAAACTGTTTTTT. It codes for CSARFAGTGFEKLFF.

At least ten counts were recorded for this clonotype. V and J are TRBV29-1 and TRBJ1-1, with D unclear. The CDR3 has 10 residues. Per germline, CDR1 SQVTM and CDR2 ANQGSEA. V was cut by 6 bases and J by 7 bases, with 9 bases left in between. The CDR3 sequence is CSVAHNEAFF. CDR3 sequence (DNA): TGCAGCGTGGCCCATAATGAAGCTTTCTTT.

There are many counts of this clonotype. CDR3 residues: CASSLFGWVSGRRDTEAFF. CDR3 DNA: TGTGCCAGCAGTTTGTTTGGGTGGGTTTCGGGACGGAGGGATACTGAAGCTTTCTTT. J is TRBJ1-1 and V is TRBV27; possibly TRBD1 for D (5 bases). Per germline, CDR1 MNHEY and CDR2 SMNVEV (reference sequence). This CDR3 region has 19 residues. V lost 3 bases to trimming and J lost 5 bases, with 28 bases between them.

In this sample, this clonotype is medium-sized (0.01 to 0.1%). The chain uses TRBV2 and TRBJ2-2; TRBD2 matches at 13 bases. J gave up 6 bases and V 8 bases, and 3 bases lay outside the gene matches. Germline assignment: CDR1 SNHLY and CDR2 FYNNEI. This CDR3 is 14 amino acids long. CDR3 nucleotide sequence: TGTGCCAGCGGTGGACTAGCGGGAGCCGGGGAGCTGTTTTTT. Its protein is CASGGLAGAGELFF.

In its sample, this clonotype was seen many times. V is TRBV30 and J is TRBJ1-2; 10 bases map to TRBD1. CDR1 GTSNPN and CDR2 SVGIG come from the germline V gene (reference sequence). This CDR3 comprises 16 residues. V was clipped by 2 bases and J by 2 bases; unmatched bases: 8. The CDR3 loop is CAWSHPGQGKNYGYTF. For the CDR3, the DNA is TGTGCCTGGAGTCATCCGGGACAGGGGAAGAACTATGGCTACACCTTC.

This clonotype was counted a single time. A much bigger clone sits one base away, suggesting this may be a read error. This chain connects TRBV15 to TRBJ2-1; 12 nucleotides match TRBD1. Per germline, CDR1 LNHNV and CDR2 YYDKDF (reference sequence). This CDR3 is 16 amino acids long. V trimming: 2 bases; J trimming: 6 bases; junction bases outside the gene matches: 5. In DNA form, the CDR3 reads TGTGCCACCAGCAGAAGGGACAGGGGGCCCAGCAATGAGCAGTTCTTC. Protein: CATSRRDRGPSNEQFF.

This clonotype was recorded many times. V and J are TRBV20-1 and TRBJ2-7; D assignment may be TRBD1 or TRBD2 (6 bases each). Germline V gives CDR1 DFQATT, CDR2 SNEGSKA (reference sequence). Deletions cut 1 base from V and 3 bases from J, with 13 bases between. The CDR3 spans 14 residues. CDR3 nucleotide sequence: TGCAGTGCTAGAGGAGCGGGCAGGGGCTACGAGCAGTACTTC. This gives the protein CSARGAGRGYEQYF.

This clonotype showed up just a few times. The CDR3 here is CASSRGSGVSNQPQHF. In nucleotides, the CDR3 is TGTGCCAGTAGTAGAGGTTCGGGGGTTAGCAATCAGCCCCAGCATTTT. The V and J genes are TRBV19 and TRBJ1-5; perhaps TRBD1 as D (5 bases). CDR3 size: 16 residues. Trimming left V 4 bases short and J 0 bases short, with 13 bases between. Germline V gene data show CDR1 as LNHDA and CDR2 as SQIVND (reference sequence).